One T cell receptor beta chain is described in this entry. At one end the junction does not follow the germline gene, possibly because of a read error. The entry originates in a study of blood T cell repertoires in COVID-19. In the study overall: Sample material is recorded as cDNA or gDNA derived from T cells, B-cell-depleted T cells, or PBMCs.

The CDR3 has 15 residues. Germline loops: CDR1 SSHAT, CDR2 FNYEAQ (reference sequence). Original data processing: Reference gene primer amplification in the assay estimated nucleated cell counts. The protocol was immunoSEQ multiplex PCR, while the TCRdb copy is restricted to in-frame clones and leaves out a portion. V and J calls and clone size are as listed in that table; D and trimming were resolved from the DNA. The repertoire holds approximately 400,000 clones, with 70% to 90% as singletons. Ages ranged from about 18 to 89 years, with residence in approximately 25 US areas. Two negative PCRs, clearance, or symptom resolution were required of recovered Cohort 3 donors.

Sequencing was carried out using PBMCs or T cells enriched from blood (not recorded which). The rearrangement links TRBV7-7 to TRBJ2-1; 8 positions match TRBD1. The TCR sequence derives from a woman aged 18-29 years who had recovered from COVID-19. CDR3 nucleotides: TGTGCTAGCAGCTCACAGGGGGGCTGGTCCAATGAGCAGTTCTTC. Translated, it gives CASSSQGGWSNEQFF.